The T cell receptor beta chain described here comes from a study of technical replicates of blood from a few donors. The CDR3 spans 10 residues. Per germline, CDR1 MNHEY and CDR2 SMNVEV (reference sequence). Trimming removed 8 bases from V and 5 bases from J, with 4 bases in between. The table came from immunoSEQ multiplex PCR; TCRdb's copy has only in-frame clones and leaves some out. The sample holds about 84,000 clones, 98% seen once. This clonotype was obtained from a human donor in good health. The genes are TRBV27 and TRBJ2-4; no firm D call. Material for sequencing was T cells isolated from PBMCs. CDR3 loop: CASGQNIQYF. In nucleotides, the CDR3 is TGTGCCAGCGGGCAAAACATTCAGTACTTC.